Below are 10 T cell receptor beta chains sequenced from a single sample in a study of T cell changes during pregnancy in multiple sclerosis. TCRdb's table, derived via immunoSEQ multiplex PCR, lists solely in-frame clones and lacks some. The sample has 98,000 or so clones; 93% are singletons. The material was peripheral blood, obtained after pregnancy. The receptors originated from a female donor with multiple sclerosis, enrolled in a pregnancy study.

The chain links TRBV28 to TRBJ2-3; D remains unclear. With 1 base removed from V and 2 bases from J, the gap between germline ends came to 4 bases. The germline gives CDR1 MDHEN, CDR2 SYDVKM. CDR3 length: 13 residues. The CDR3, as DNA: TGTGCCAGCAGTTTATTCTCCACAGATACGCAGTATTTT. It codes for CASSLFSTDTQYF.

The CDR3 here is CASSEGGLAGGSYEQYF. The CDR3 DNA reads TGCGCCAGCAGTGAGGGGGGACTAGCGGGAGGGTCCTACGAGCAGTACTTC. V is TRBV10-2 and J is TRBJ2-7, with TRBD2 identical over 16 bases. Per germline, CDR1 WSHSY and CDR2 SAAADI. The CDR3 contains 17 residues. Trimming at V came to 2 bases and at J to 1 base, leaving 2 bases not matched to a gene.

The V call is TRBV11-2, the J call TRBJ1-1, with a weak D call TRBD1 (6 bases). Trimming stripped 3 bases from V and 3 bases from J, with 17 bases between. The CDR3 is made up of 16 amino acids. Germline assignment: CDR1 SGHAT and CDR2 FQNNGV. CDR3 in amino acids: CASSFGGRWMDTEAFF. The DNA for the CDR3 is TGTGCCAGCAGCTTCGGGGGGCGGTGGATGGACACTGAAGCTTTCTTT.

In DNA form, the CDR3 reads TGTGCCTGGAGTGTACTTGGAGGACAGGGGATGACTAATGAAAAACTGTTTTTT. Protein: CAWSVLGGQGMTNEKLFF. This chain joins TRBV30 and TRBJ1-4, with 9 bases fitting TRBD1. The CDR3 consists of 18 residues. Germline-derived CDR1 and CDR2 are GTSNPN and SVGIG (reference sequence). Trimming at V came to 0 bases and at J to 2 bases, leaving 10 bases not matched to a gene.

The CDR3 spells CASSPRALASGYNEQFF. In nucleotides, the CDR3 is TGTGCCAGCAGCCCCCGAGCTTTGGCTAGCGGATACAATGAGCAGTTCTTC. The chain joins TRBV9 to TRBJ2-1, with 7 bases identical to TRBD2. V lost 4 bases, J lost 4 bases, and 14 bases stayed unmatched. The germline V gene encodes CDR1 SGDLS and CDR2 YYNGEE. This CDR3 spans 17 amino acids.

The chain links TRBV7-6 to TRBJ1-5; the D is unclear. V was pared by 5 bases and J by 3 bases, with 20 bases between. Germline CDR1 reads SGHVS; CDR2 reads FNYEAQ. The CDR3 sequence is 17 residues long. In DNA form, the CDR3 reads TGTGCCAGCAGCAAAGTGGGTCCCGAGGGTTCCAATCAGCCCCAGCATTTT. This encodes CASSKVGPEGSNQPQHF.

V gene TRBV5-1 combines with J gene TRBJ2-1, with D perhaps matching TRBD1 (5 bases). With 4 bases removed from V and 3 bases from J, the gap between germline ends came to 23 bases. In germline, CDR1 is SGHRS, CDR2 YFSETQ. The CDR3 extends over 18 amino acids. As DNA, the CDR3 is TGCGCCAGCAGCGAACAGGATCGGAGTCCCAGGAACTACAATGAGCAGTTCTTC. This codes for CASSEQDRSPRNYNEQFF. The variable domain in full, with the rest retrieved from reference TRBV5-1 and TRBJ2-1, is KAGVTQTPRYLIKTRGQQVTLSCSPISGHRSVSWYQQTPGQGLQFLFEYFSETQRNKGNFPGRFSGRQFSNSRSEMNVSTLELGDSALYLCASSEQDRSPRNYNEQFFGPGTRLTVL.

The CDR3 sequence is CASRTGGETQYF. For the CDR3, the DNA is TGTGCCAGCAGGACAGGGGGAGAGACCCAGTACTTC. The chain combines TRBV6-1 with TRBJ2-5, with 9 bases identical to TRBD1. V lost 6 bases to trimming and J lost 4 bases; unmatched junction nucleotides: 0. This CDR3 contains 12 residues. Germline lookup yields CDR1 MNHNS and CDR2 SASEGT.

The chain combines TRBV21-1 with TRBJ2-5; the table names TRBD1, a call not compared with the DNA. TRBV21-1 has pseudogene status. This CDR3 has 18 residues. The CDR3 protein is CASSQGTGGRGEKETQYF. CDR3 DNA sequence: TGTGCCAGCAGCCAGGGGACAGGGGGCCGCGGAGAGAAAGAGACCCAGTACTTC.

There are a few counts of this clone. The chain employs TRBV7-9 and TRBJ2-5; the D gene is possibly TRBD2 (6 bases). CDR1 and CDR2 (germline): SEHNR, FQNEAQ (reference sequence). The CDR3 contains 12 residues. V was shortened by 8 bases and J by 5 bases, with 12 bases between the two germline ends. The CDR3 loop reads CASRDSGETQYF. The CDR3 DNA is TGTGCCAGCCGGGACTCCGGGGAGACCCAGTACTTC.